This TCR beta chain comes out of a study of OX40 agonist ivuxolimab in advanced cancers. The wider study: Ivuxolimab, an antibody that agonizes OX40 (CD134), was administered to the patients. Study outcomes and limitations: At 0.1 to 3.0 mg/kg and by week 6, clonal expansion occurred in CD4+ and CD8+ blood T cells. Some nonresponders also had low normalized T-cell clonal expansion.

As for this clone: Its target is not known.

Method: immunoSEQ multiplex PCR; TCRdb's copy keeps in-frame clones and lacks some. This sample has about 71,000 clones, with roughly 81% found just once. Germline loops: CDR1 SGDLS, CDR2 YYNGEE. The CDR3 is 13 residues long. With 3 bases removed from V and 6 bases from J, the gap between germline ends came to 10 bases. The rearrangement uses TRBV9 and TRBJ2-4; D is unclear. Sequenced material: CD4+ or CD8+ T cells sorted from blood, taken in a trial of the OX40 agonist ivuxolimab. The TCR sequence derives from an adult with an advanced solid tumor such as melanoma, head and neck, liver or kidney cancer. In DNA form, the CDR3 reads TGTGCCAGCAGCGCGGGCCTTCTAAACATTCAGTACTTC. Translated, it gives CASSAGLLNIQYF.